The 28 T cell receptor beta chains below were found in one sample sequenced in a study of graft-versus-host responses after intestinal transplantation. Repertoires were generated with immunoSEQ multiplex PCR, while TCRdb's copy carries only in-frame clones and drops some. Of about 19,000 clones detected, roughly nine tenths appear once; the ten largest clones hold roughly 51%. Source: bone marrow, taken around 130 days after transplant. The receptors stem from a human patient who received an intestinal transplant, so some T cells may come from the graft donor.

The V call is TRBV6-1, the J call TRBJ1-1; D not certain. V gave up 0 bases and J gave up 0 bases, with 5 bases separating them. This CDR3 region has 14 residues. Looked up from germline, CDR1 is MNHNS and CDR2 is SASEGT. CDR3 residues: CASSEARLNTEAFF. The CDR3 DNA follows: TGTGCCAGCAGTGAAGCGAGGTTGAACACTGAAGCTTTCTTT.

The chain joins TRBV7-3 to TRBJ2-7, with D maybe TRBD2 (5 bases). The CDR3 has 12 residues. CDR1 and CDR2 (germline): SGHTA, FQGTGA. The V end was cut by 5 bases, the J end by 6 bases, with 11 bases between. In DNA, the CDR3 is TGTGCCAGCAGCCCCCCCGAGGGCGAGCAGTACTTC. This translates into CASSPPEGEQYF. Full variable domain (remainder filled in from reference TRBV7-3 and TRBJ2-7): GAGVSQTPSNKVTEKGKYVELRCDPISGHTALYWYRQSLGQGPEFLIYFQGTGAADDSGLPNDRFFAVRPEGSVSTLKIQRTERGDSAVYLCASSPPEGEQYFGPGTRLTVT.

The chain is built from TRBV27 and TRBJ1-4; D is possibly TRBD1 (6 bases). This CDR3 spans 14 amino acids. V gave up 5 bases and J gave up 2 bases, with 9 bases separating them. Germline CDR1 is MNHEY and CDR2 is SMNVEV (reference sequence). In DNA form, the CDR3 reads TGTGCCAGCAGTCTTCAGGGGACTAATGAAAAACTGTTTTTT. Translation: CASSLQGTNEKLFF.

V usage is TRBV2 and J usage is TRBJ2-3; TRBD1 might be the D (6 bases). Germline V lookup: CDR1 SNHLY, CDR2 FYNNEI. This CDR3 is built from 16 residues. V was trimmed by 6 bases and J by 4 bases, leaving 20 bases between them. The CDR3: CASRTPGTGLPDTQYF. The CDR3 nucleotides are TGTGCCAGCAGAACCCCAGGTACAGGGTTGCCAGATACGCAGTATTTT.

This chain joins TRBV11-2 and TRBJ2-5; D not resolved. Trimming removed 3 bases from V and 1 base from J, with 9 bases in between. The CDR3 has 14 amino acids. CDR1 is SGHAT and CDR2 is FQNNGV in the germline V gene. The CDR3 nucleotides are TGTGCCAGCAGCTTTTCCCTACCCCAAGAGACCCAGTACTTC. This gives the protein CASSFSLPQETQYF.

The chain has TRBV19 and TRBJ2-7; D might be TRBD1 (6 bases). This CDR3 region has 13 residues. Germline CDR1 reads LNHDA; CDR2 reads SQIVND (reference sequence). Trimming pared 3 bases from V and 5 bases from J, leaving 11 bases between. As DNA, the CDR3 is TGTGCCAGTAGTATTATTGGACAGCACGAGCAGTACTTC. Translation: CASSIIGQHEQYF.

This clone was recorded only once. The chain employs TRBV25-1 and TRBJ2-3, with a weak D call TRBD2 (7 bases). V was trimmed by 8 bases and J by 2 bases, leaving 17 bases between them. The CDR3 sequence is 15 residues long. Germline V CDR1 and CDR2: MGHDK, SYGVNS. CDR3 protein: CASGAQGRATDTQYF. The CDR3 nucleotides are TGTGCCAGCGGGGCCCAGGGGAGGGCCACAGATACGCAGTATTTT.

This chain's CDR3 is CASSETGGFTEAFF. In DNA, the CDR3 is TGTGCCAGCAGTGAAACGGGGGGTTTCACTGAAGCTTTCTTT. The rearrangement links TRBV6-1 to TRBJ1-1, with D possibly being TRBD1 (5 bases). Trimming cost V 2 bases and J 4 bases, with 11 bases left between them. CDR3 size: 14 residues. The germline gives CDR1 MNHNS, CDR2 SASEGT.

The V and J genes are TRBV11-2 and TRBJ2-1; 9 bases align to TRBD1. Germline CDR1 is SGHAT and CDR2 is FQNNGV. The CDR3 extends over 16 amino acids. V lost 3 bases to trimming and J lost 7 bases; unmatched junction nucleotides: 10. DNA of the CDR3: TGTGCCAGCAGCTTGGGACACAGGGGGCGTGGGAATGAGCAGTTCTTC. Its protein is CASSLGHRGRGNEQFF.

V and J are TRBV6-5 and TRBJ1-3; TRBD1 is a possible D gene (5 bases). CDR1 and CDR2 (germline): MNHEY, SVGAGI. The ends were cut back, 6 bases at V and 5 bases at J, with 11 bases in the middle. The CDR3 spans 13 residues. The CDR3 coding sequence is TGTGCCAGCAGGGGGACTGTCCGAAACACCATATATTTT. This sequence encodes CASRGTVRNTIYF.

This chain connects TRBV9 to TRBJ2-1; no definite D call. This CDR3 is 13 amino acids long. CDR1 is SGDLS and CDR2 is YYNGEE in the germline V gene. The V end was cut by 0 bases, the J end by 10 bases, with 11 bases between. CDR3 in DNA: TGTGCCAGCAGCGTAGTTTCTGAGAAGGAGCAGTTCTTC. It is translated as CASSVVSEKEQFF.

This chain joins TRBV28 and TRBJ2-5; 7 nucleotides align to TRBD1. The last part of the DNA fits TRBJ2-7 better; the J call may be wrong. Per the germline V gene, CDR1 is MDHEN and CDR2 is SYDVKM. The CDR3 is made up of 15 amino acids. In DNA, the CDR3 is TGTGCCAGCAGTTCCTGGACAGGAGCTTCCTACGAGCAGTACTTC. It is translated as CASSSWTGASYEQYF.

The chain uses TRBV19 and TRBJ2-7, with D perhaps matching TRBD2 (5 bases). The germline CDR1 and CDR2 sequences are LNHDA and SQIVND (reference sequence). The CDR3 totals 13 residues. Trimming took off 5 bases at V and 4 bases at J, with 12 bases between the two ends. CDR3 nucleotides: TGTGCCAGTAGTCCACTTCCGGGGTACGAGCAGTACTTC. This codes for CASSPLPGYEQYF.

The chain has TRBV5-6 and TRBJ2-7, with 7 bases lining up with TRBD1. V dropped 1 base and J dropped 2; count of bases not matched to a gene: 3. The CDR3 is 14 residues long. Per germline, CDR1 SGHDT and CDR2 YYEEEE. For the CDR3, the DNA is TGTGCCAGCAGCTTGATGCAGGGGGCCTACGAGCAGTACTTC. It specifies CASSLMQGAYEQYF.

This rearrangement joins TRBV10-1 to TRBJ1-1, with TRBD1 matching 12 bases. Germline assignment: CDR1 WNHNN and CDR2 SYGVQD (reference sequence). J lost 5 bases, V lost 3 bases, and 7 bases had no gene match. This CDR3 is built from 16 residues. The CDR3 here is CASSELGQGARTEAFF. The CDR3 DNA is TGCGCCAGCAGTGAATTGGGACAGGGGGCTCGGACTGAAGCTTTCTTT.

The chain is built from TRBV7-9 and TRBJ2-7; D not resolved. Germline CDR1 and CDR2: SEHNR and FQNEAQ (reference sequence). The CDR3 runs to 12 residues. V lost 1 base and J 3 bases, leaving 4 bases between the germline ends. The CDR3 loop is CASSLGVYEQYF. CDR3 nucleotides: TGTGCCAGCAGCTTAGGCGTCTACGAGCAGTACTTC.

This rearrangement joins TRBV27 to TRBJ2-1; D remains unclear. V was shortened by 0 bases and J by 4 bases, with 7 bases between the two germline ends. Germline V gene lookup returns CDR1 MNHEY and CDR2 SMNVEV (reference sequence). The CDR3 totals 14 residues. The CDR3, as DNA: TGTGCCAGCAGTTTATCGGGGTCTTACAATGAGCAGTTCTTC. Translation gives CASSLSGSYNEQFF.

This chain links TRBV6-1 with TRBJ2-5; no clear D gene. The last part of the DNA fits TRBJ2-7 better; the J call may be wrong. The CDR3 has 13 residues. Germline lookup yields CDR1 MNHNS and CDR2 SASEGT. CDR3 in amino acids: CASSDSESYEQYF. CDR3 bases: TGTGCCAGCAGTGATTCGGAGTCCTACGAGCAGTACTTC.

The rearrangement links TRBV2 to TRBJ2-2, with D tentatively TRBD1 (6 bases). The CDR3 extends over 16 amino acids. V was trimmed by 0 bases and J by 4 bases, leaving 12 bases between them. Per germline, CDR1 SNHLY and CDR2 FYNNEI. The DNA of the CDR3 is TGTGCCAGCAGTGAAGCGCGGAACAGGGTCACCGGGGAGCTGTTTTTT. Protein sequence: CASSEARNRVTGELFF.

This clone has a single count. J is TRBJ2-1 and V is TRBV7-9, with 13 bases fitting TRBD2. CDR1 and CDR2 (germline): SEHNR, FQNEAQ (reference sequence). V lost 1 base to trimming and J lost 6 bases; unmatched junction nucleotides: 0. There are 15 residues in the CDR3. CDR3 nucleotide sequence: TGTGCCAGCAGCTTAGGGACTAGCGGGAGCAATGAGCAGTTCTTC. It is translated as CASSLGTSGSNEQFF.

This clone appeared a few times. V gene TRBV7-6 combines with J gene TRBJ2-3; D gene uncertain. Germline CDR1 SGHVS, CDR2 FNYEAQ. Trimming stripped 1 base from V and 3 bases from J, with 8 bases between. CDR3 length: 14 amino acids. The CDR3 loop reads CASSLGSGTDTQYF. CDR3 in DNA: TGTGCCAGCAGCTTAGGGTCTGGGACAGATACGCAGTATTTT.

This chain joins TRBV19 and TRBJ2-3; D may be TRBD1 or TRBD2 (6 bases each). Germline values: CDR1 LNHDA, CDR2 SQIVND (reference sequence). V shed 7 bases and J shed 3 bases, with 14 bases lying between them. The CDR3 totals 14 residues. CDR3 sequence reads: CASTHGGGTDTQYF. The CDR3, as DNA: TGTGCCAGTACCCACGGAGGGGGTACAGATACGCAGTATTTT.

The gene calls are TRBV9 and TRBJ2-5; perhaps TRBD2 as D (6 bases). CDR1 is SGDLS, CDR2 YYNGEE, per germline. The CDR3 spans 15 residues. V was trimmed by 4 bases and J by 2 bases, leaving 15 bases between them. The CDR3 sequence is CASSSDGGFQETQYF. DNA for the CDR3: TGTGCCAGCAGCTCGGACGGAGGGTTTCAAGAGACCCAGTACTTC.

The V gene is TRBV7-9, the J gene TRBJ2-1, with 10 bases lining up with TRBD2. Germline V lookup: CDR1 SEHNR, CDR2 FQNEAQ (reference sequence). This CDR3 has 16 amino acids. The V gene end was trimmed by 5 bases and the J gene end by 5 bases; junction bases not matched to a gene: 9. CDR3 coding DNA: TGTGCCAGCAGCGTACGGAGGACTAGCGGTCACAATGAGCAGTTCTTC. Its protein is CASSVRRTSGHNEQFF.

The chain employs TRBV13 and TRBJ2-1, with D possibly matching TRBD2 (6 bases). There are 14 residues in the CDR3. Germline-derived CDR1 and CDR2 are PRHDT and FYEKMQ (reference sequence). Trimming removed 10 bases from V and 8 bases from J, with 21 bases in between. The CDR3 DNA is TGTGCCACTCGGGACTCCTCTTGGTCTGATGAGCAGTTCTTC. It yields the protein CATRDSSWSDEQFF.

This clone was seen a single time. The chain carries TRBV9 and TRBJ2-1, with D perhaps matching TRBD1 (6 bases). Per the germline V gene, CDR1 is SGDLS and CDR2 is YYNGEE. This CDR3 has 15 amino acids. V shed 3 bases and J shed 4 bases, with 14 bases lying between them. The CDR3 coding sequence is TGTGCCAGCAGCGCTTCAGGGGTCTATTACAATGAGCAGTTCTTC. Protein: CASSASGVYYNEQFF.

The chain joins TRBV13 to TRBJ2-5, with TRBD1 as a possible D gene (6 bases). This CDR3 comprises 15 residues. V lost 4 bases and J lost 9, with 21 bases in between. Per the germline V gene, CDR1 is PRHDT and CDR2 is FYEKMQ (reference sequence). DNA of the CDR3: TGTGCCAGCAGCTCAAGACAGGACGACCCGATGGCCCAGTACTTC. It encodes CASSSRQDDPMAQYF.

CDR3 protein: CASSYERGTDTQYF. In DNA form, the CDR3 reads TGTGCCAGCAGCTACGAACGAGGCACAGATACGCAGTATTTT. This chain joins TRBV11-2 and TRBJ2-3; D uncertain. CDR3 size: 14 residues. CDR1 SGHAT and CDR2 FQNNGV come from the germline V gene. Trimming took off 4 bases at V and 1 base at J, with 9 bases between the two ends.